Listed below are T cell receptor beta chains from one sample, sequenced in a study of human T cells and chemical hapten exposure. TCRdb used MiXCR to reprocess the RACE reads, holding one entry per CDR3 protein. Among around 260,000 distinct CDR3 sequences listed, about 8.6% were seen once. This material consisted of whole blood, taken in connection with sensitization to the hapten diphenylcyclopropenone (DPC). The receptors shown here come from a woman in her 40s with alopecia areata. Some clones in this sample may be carry-over from other donors' samples. Both conserved end residues are part of each CDR3. The D gene is left open where the match is weak.

j_gene,v_gene,d_gene,CDR3aa
TRBJ2-3,TRBV7-9,.,CASSLRQSSTDTQYF
TRBJ2-5,TRBV7-2,.,CASSSPIGTQYF
TRBJ1-1,TRBV7-2,TRBD1,CASSLKAGQGPFGEAFF
TRBJ2-7,TRBV4-2,.,CASSQDRYEQYF
TRBJ2-3,TRBV6-6,TRBD1,CASSARGPTDTQYF
TRBJ2-3,TRBV20-1,.,CSARGPTSSKSTQYF
TRBJ1-1,TRBV7-9,TRBD1,CASSFGQGVREAFF
TRBJ1-1,TRBV28,.,CASSFPGTEAFF
TRBJ2-7,TRBV20-1,TRBD2,CSADSGTIIHEQYF
TRBJ2-7,TRBV7-2,TRBD2,CASSSRHSGRNEQYF
TRBJ2-7,TRBV12-3/TRBV12-4,TRBD2,CASSLGTGTRSYEQYF
TRBJ2-5,TRBV4-3,.,CASSQRPSAEETQYF
TRBJ1-4,TRBV7-9,TRBD1,CASSRTGGSEKLFF
TRBJ1-5,TRBV6-1,.,CASSGGLWQPQHF
TRBJ2-1,TRBV7-9,TRBD2,CASSQGPLAGDEQFF
TRBJ2-3,TRBV20-1,TRBD2,CSAPRAGGYTDTQYF
TRBJ2-1,TRBV7-3,TRBD2,CASSLRGTSVNEQFF
TRBJ1-1,TRBV29-1,.,CSVGIGGTEAFF
TRBJ2-5,TRBV6-5,.,CASSYSRGEHKETQYF
TRBJ1-5,TRBV10-3,TRBD1,CAISAFGQGMIQPQHF
TRBJ1-5,TRBV6-5,.,CASTGDQPQHF
TRBJ2-1,TRBV28,TRBD2,CASSSGGLASNEQFF
TRBJ1-2,TRBV7-2,.,CASSPPDLNYGYTF
TRBJ1-6,TRBV29-1,.,CSVEQAPDSPLHF
TRBJ2-7,TRBV2,TRBD1,CASSESPGGLNEQYF
TRBJ2-3,TRBV2,.,CASSADYLQDTQYF
TRBJ2-1,TRBV5-1,TRBD2,CASSPRTSGVYNEQFF
TRBJ1-5,TRBV6-6,.,CASSYLTGNQPQHF
TRBJ2-7,TRBV4-3,TRBD1,CASSLRTGGPTDSYEQYF